The 22 T cell receptor beta chains below come from one sample, sequenced in a study of shared clonotypes between healthy human individuals. Clones were read by immunoSEQ multiplex PCR, and TCRdb kept only the in-frame ones, dropping some. Of over a million clones in the sample, 75% to 80% are singletons; the top ten hold 0.55% to 0.7%. Sequencing was performed on memory CD4+ T cells from PBMCs. Subset specified: CD45RA-negative fraction. Receptor source: a young man in good health. Some clones in this sample may be carry-over from other donors' samples.

The CDR3 DNA sequence: TGTGCCAGCAGTGATATTAACGGGCTCATTCAGTACTTC. Translating gives CASSDINGLIQYF. The rearrangement joins TRBV28 to TRBJ2-4; D is undetermined. V lost 5 bases and J lost 9, with 14 bases in between. The CDR3 loop spans 13 amino acids. Per germline, CDR1 MDHEN and CDR2 SYDVKM. The complete variable domain, with remaining parts taken from reference TRBV28 and TRBJ2-4, reads DVKVTQSSRYLVKRTGEKVFLECVQDMDHENMFWYRQDPGLGLRLIYFSYDVKMKEKGDIPEGYSVSREKKERFSLILESASTNQTSMYLCASSDINGLIQYFGAGTRLSVL.

The chain carries TRBV28 and TRBJ1-2; D unclear. Trimming left V 7 bases short and J 5 bases short, with 11 bases between. The germline CDR1 and CDR2 sequences are MDHEN and SYDVKM. This CDR3 contains 12 residues. The CDR3 nucleotides are TGTGCCAGCACGCCCCGTGGGTATGGCTACACCTTC. Its protein product is CASTPRGYGYTF.

This clone has just one count. This chain links TRBV28 with TRBJ2-3; D perhaps matches TRBD2 (5 bases). V lost 7 bases and J 2 bases, leaving 16 bases between the germline ends. The CDR3 has 15 amino acids. Looked up from germline, CDR1 is MDHEN and CDR2 is SYDVKM. This CDR3 reads CASTLRTHDTDTQYF. CDR3 nucleotide sequence: TGTGCCAGCACCCTAAGGACTCATGACACAGATACGCAGTATTTT.

In its sample, this clone was seen a few times. This chain uses TRBV4-2 with TRBJ2-5, with TRBD2 as a possible D gene (5 bases). The germline gives CDR1 LGHNA, CDR2 YNFKEQ. The CDR3 totals 15 residues. Trimming cost V 0 bases and J 4 bases, with 12 bases left between them. CDR3 DNA sequence: TGTGCCAGCAGCCAAGATCTACGACGGGGAGAGACCCAGTACTTC. Residues: CASSQDLRRGETQYF.

The CDR3 protein is CASSVDGNQPQHF. The CDR3 DNA reads as TGTGCCAGCAGTGTCGACGGGAATCAGCCCCAGCATTTT. This chain joins TRBV6-6 and TRBJ1-5; unclear D gene. Looked up from germline, CDR1 is MNHNY and CDR2 is SVGAGI (reference sequence). There are 13 residues in the CDR3. V was shortened by 5 bases and J by 4 bases, with 9 bases between the two germline ends.

A word on this clone: Different DNA sequences within this sample yield the same CDR3. The genes are TRBV28 and TRBJ2-3, with D unclear. This CDR3 contains 13 residues. Germline CDR1 MDHEN, CDR2 SYDVKM. The V end was cut by 3 bases, the J end by 0 bases, with 4 bases between. CDR3 coding DNA: TGTGCCAGCAGTTTCCTTAGCACAGATACGCAGTATTTT. Translating it yields CASSFLSTDTQYF.

To note about this clone: The same CDR3 can be traced to other DNA sequences in this sample. The rearrangement uses TRBV20-1 and TRBJ1-4, with D perhaps TRBD1 (5 bases). The V end was cut by 6 bases, the J end by 8 bases, with 10 bases between. The germline gives CDR1 DFQATT, CDR2 SNEGSKA (reference sequence). The CDR3 covers 11 residues. DNA of the CDR3: TGCAGTGCAGCCCGGGGGGAAAAACTGTTTTTT. Amino acids: CSAARGEKLFF.

The genes are TRBV11-2 and TRBJ2-4, with D possibly TRBD1 on 5 matching bases. Per the germline V gene, CDR1 is SGHAT and CDR2 is FQNNGV. Trimming cost V 1 base and J 6 bases, with 13 bases left between them. The CDR3 sequence is 15 residues long. CDR3: CASSLGVGQGNIQYF. In DNA, the CDR3 is TGTGCCAGCAGCTTAGGGGTTGGTCAGGGAAACATTCAGTACTTC.

The chain employs TRBV30 and TRBJ1-6; no firm D call. The germline gives CDR1 GTSNPN, CDR2 SVGIG (reference sequence). V was clipped by 0 bases and J by 5 bases, with 8 bases between them. The length of the CDR3 is 14 residues. CDR3 protein: CAWSVAGDNSPLHF. For the CDR3, the DNA is TGTGCCTGGAGTGTTGCTGGGGATAATTCACCCCTCCACTTT. The variable domain in full, completed from reference TRBV30 and TRBJ1-6, reads SQTIHQWPATLVQPVGSPLSLECTVEGTSNPNLYWYRQAAGRGLQLLFYSVGIGQISSEVPQNLSASRPQDRQFILSSKKLLLSDSGFYLCAWSVAGDNSPLHFGNGTRLTVT.

The chain recombines TRBV29-1 with TRBJ2-7, with D possibly being TRBD1 (6 bases). The germline CDR1 and CDR2 sequences are SQVTM and ANQGSEA. V dropped 4 bases and J dropped 5 bases, with 12 bases sitting between them. There are 12 residues in the CDR3. CDR3 in DNA: TGCAGCGTTGCAGGGGAAGGGGACGAGCAGTACTTC. Amino acid sequence: CSVAGEGDEQYF.

This clone was seen repeatedly, ten times or more. The chain employs TRBV7-2 and TRBJ1-2; the D is unclear. This CDR3 is 11 amino acids long. The V gene lost 1 base and the J gene lost 7 bases, with 4 bases spanning the gap. The germline V gene encodes CDR1 SGHTA and CDR2 FQGNSA. The CDR3 region has the DNA TGTGCCAGCAGCTTAGTTCTTGGCTACACCTTC. This translates into CASSLVLGYTF.

This clone showed up just once. The rearrangement uses TRBV5-4 and TRBJ2-3, with D perhaps matching TRBD1 (5 bases). The CDR3 spans 15 residues. Germline V gene data show CDR1 as SGHNT and CDR2 as YYREEE (reference sequence). With 2 bases removed from V and 0 bases from J, the gap between germline ends came to 10 bases. The CDR3 reads CASSFAKGSTDTQYF. The CDR3 DNA reads TGTGCCAGCAGCTTTGCGAAGGGGAGCACAGATACGCAGTATTTT.

The V gene is TRBV28, the J gene TRBJ1-2, with 8 bases aligning to TRBD1. The CDR3 contains 14 residues. The J segment lost 7 bases and the V segment lost 4 bases, leaving 8 bases of the junction unmatched. Germline values: CDR1 MDHEN, CDR2 SYDVKM. For the CDR3, the DNA is TGTGCCAGCAGTTCCGGACAGGGTTCGGTTGGCTACACCTTC. It is translated as CASSSGQGSVGYTF.

This chain joins TRBV28 and TRBJ1-5; D gene ambiguous. V lost 2 bases to trimming and J lost 0 bases, with 8 bases between them. Germline V CDR1 and CDR2: MDHEN, SYDVKM. The CDR3 extends over 15 amino acids. This CDR3 is CASSLGFSSNQPQHF. DNA for the CDR3: TGTGCCAGCAGTTTAGGGTTCAGTAGCAATCAGCCCCAGCATTTT.

On this clone itself: Within the sample, other DNA sequences also encode this same CDR3. The chain uses TRBV29-1 and TRBJ1-2; the D is unclear. V was cut by 1 base and J by 4 bases, with 4 bases left in between. The CDR3 is made up of 11 amino acids. In germline, CDR1 is SQVTM, CDR2 ANQGSEA. In DNA, the CDR3 is TGCAGCGTTGAAGGGACCTATGGCTACACCTTC. Residues: CSVEGTYGYTF.

The chain uses TRBV28 and TRBJ2-5; 8 positions agree with TRBD1. V was pared by 6 bases and J by 2 bases, with 11 bases of the junction left unmatched. The CDR3 covers 16 residues. Germline V CDR1 and CDR2: MDHEN, SYDVKM. The DNA for the CDR3 is TGTGCCAGCAGCCCTGACAGGGGTGGGTATCAAGAGACCCAGTACTTC. This encodes CASSPDRGGYQETQYF.

V gene TRBV4-3 combines with J gene TRBJ2-7; D possibly matches TRBD1 or TRBD2 (6 bases each). CDR3 size: 17 residues. Trimming stripped 0 bases from V and 4 bases from J, with 19 bases between. Germline CDR1 and CDR2: LGHNA and YSLEER. The CDR3 is CASSQDLSGAPLYEQYF. In DNA, the CDR3 is TGCGCCAGCAGCCAAGATTTATCGGGGGCGCCCCTTTACGAGCAGTACTTC.

This sequence joins TRBV27 and TRBJ2-7, with a weak D call TRBD2 (5 bases). Germline-derived CDR1 and CDR2 are MNHEY and SMNVEV (reference sequence). The CDR3 runs to 14 residues. With 2 bases removed from V and 2 bases from J, the gap between germline ends came to 10 bases. In nucleotides, the CDR3 is TGTGCCAGCAGTTTAAGAGCGGCCACCTACGAGCAGTACTTC. Protein: CASSLRAATYEQYF.

The chain combines TRBV7-6 with TRBJ1-5, with 10 bases matching TRBD1. Germline V lookup: CDR1 SGHVS, CDR2 FNYEAQ. The junction had 3 bases not matched to a gene; V was cut back by 4 bases and J by 6 bases. CDR3 length: 14 amino acids. CDR3 protein: CASSSGQGGQPQHF. The DNA for the CDR3 is TGTGCCAGCAGCTCAGGACAGGGGGGTCAGCCCCAGCATTTT.

The V call is TRBV6-5, the J call TRBJ1-5; D remains unclear. Trimming pared 2 bases from V and 5 bases from J, leaving 10 bases between. The CDR3 loop spans 14 amino acids. The germline CDR1 and CDR2 sequences are MNHEY and SVGAGI. The DNA of the CDR3 is TGTGCCAGCAGTTACCAATCCGGGGATCAGCCCCAGCATTTT. This gives the protein CASSYQSGDQPQHF.

The chain has TRBV5-1 and TRBJ2-5; 7 bases are shared with TRBD2. This CDR3 contains 15 residues. The V segment lost 0 bases and the J segment 2 bases; nucleotides outside the gene matches: 4. From germline, CDR1 is SGHRS and CDR2 YFSETQ. In nucleotides, the CDR3 is TGCGCCAGCAGCTTGGTACAAGCGGGACAAGAGACCCAGTACTTC. As protein: CASSLVQAGQETQYF.

This chain joins TRBV5-1 and TRBJ2-7, with 9 bases aligning to TRBD2. Trimming at V came to 0 bases and at J to 4 bases, leaving 5 bases not matched to a gene. Germline V gene sequence: CDR1 SGHRS, CDR2 YFSETQ. The CDR3 has 15 amino acids. CDR3 nucleotides: TGCGCCAGCAGCTTGGGAGCGGGAGGAGGGTACGAGCAGTACTTC. Residues: CASSLGAGGGYEQYF.